This entry describes one T cell receptor (beta chain). The antigen is unknown. The source of the sample is a study of PD-1 blockade in classical Hodgkin lymphoma. The V gene end was trimmed by 8 bases and the J gene end by 2 bases; junction bases not matched to a gene: 9. Germline V gene sequence: CDR1 MNHEY, CDR2 SMNVEV (reference sequence). The CDR3 runs to 14 residues. General study results and limits: Newly diagnosed patients reportedly trailed healthy donors in baseline TCR diversity. What drove the repertoire differences, possibly disease activity or prior therapy, has not been defined. Complete responders' diversity at baseline resembled that of newly diagnosed patients.

The data were produced by immunoSEQ multiplex PCR, yet TCRdb's version contains in-frame clones alone and is incomplete. The repertoire holds more than 15,000 clones, with 55% to 70% as singletons. Following autologous stem cell transplantation, relapse occurred in every patient, and exposure to brentuximab vedotin varied. This chain joins TRBV27 and TRBJ2-7, with TRBD2 identical over 7 bases. The sequence was collected from a human donor with classical Hodgkin lymphoma. Sequenced material: peripheral blood mononuclear cells (PBMCs), taken before the second cycle of nivolumab. CDR3 DNA sequence: TGTGCCAGCCGATTAGCGGGCGATACCTACGAGCAGTACTTC. Its protein is CASRLAGDTYEQYF.